Sequencing of this T cell receptor (beta chain) was carried out in a study of blood T cell repertoires in COVID-19. Sequencing was performed with immunoSEQ multiplex PCR; in TCRdb, only in-frame clones are kept and a portion is missing. The sample consists of fewer than 150,000 clones, 83% of them appearing once. Per the germline V gene, CDR1 is SNHLY and CDR2 is FYNNEI. V lost 8 bases and J 0 bases, leaving 10 bases between the germline ends. This CDR3 spans 14 amino acids. This clonotype was obtained from a young man who had recovered from COVID-19. Sequencing input: PBMCs or T cells enriched from blood (not recorded which). The J gene is TRBJ1-4, the V gene TRBV2, with D possibly matching TRBD1 (5 bases). This CDR3 is CASLLRATNEKLFF. The DNA of the CDR3 is TGTGCCAGCTTACTCAGGGCAACTAATGAAAAACTGTTTTTT.